This is a list of T cell receptor beta chains from one sample in a study of Graves' ophthalmopathy and Graves' hyperthyroidism. From the multiplex PCR reads, TCRdb called clonotypes with MiXCR, one entry per CDR3 protein. The table records about 500,000 distinct CDR3 sequences, 13% to 15% of them present only once. What was sequenced was blood. The source is a woman aged 25-40 years with Graves' ophthalmopathy. Both conserved end residues are part of each CDR3. D genes are given only for firm matches. Clone size is given for some rows only: seen once, a few or many times, or a class if the clone is expanded.

cdr3_length	d_call	clone_size	v_call	j_call	cdr3_aa	cdr3_nt
14	-	many	TRBV6-5	TRBJ1-1	CASTSDRENTEAFF	TGTGCCAGCACCTCCGACAGAGAGAACACTGAAGCTTTCTTT
12	TRBD1	many	TRBV5-1	TRBJ2-7	CASSTTGVEQYF	TGCGCCAGCAGCACGACAGGGGTCGAGCAGTACTTC
13	-	-	TRBV6-4	TRBJ1-5	CARVGGFNQPQHF	TGTGCCAGGGTAGGGGGTTTCAATCAGCCCCAGCATTTT
16	-	many	TRBV12-3/TRBV12-4	TRBJ2-2	CASPPPGVPNTGELFF	TGTGCCAGCCCCCCCCCGGGGGTTCCGAACACCGGGGAGCTGTTTTTT
13	-	many	TRBV28	TRBJ2-2	CASLSSNGGELFF	TGTGCCAGCCTATCATCCAACGGCGGGGAGCTGTTTTTT
17	TRBD2	once	TRBV11-1	TRBJ2-7	CASSLRGSAGGSYEQYF	TGTGCCAGCAGCTTGAGGGGGTCAGCGGGGGGCTCCTACGAGCAGTACTTC
14	-	many	TRBV6-1	TRBJ1-2	CASSGSVQGTGYTF	TGTGCCAGCAGTGGGAGTGTGCAGGGAACTGGCTACACCTTC
15	-	few	TRBV12-3/TRBV12-4	TRBJ2-7	CASSLRTAYSYEQYF	TGTGCCAGCAGTTTAAGGACCGCTTACTCCTACGAGCAGTACTTC
14	-	many	TRBV30	TRBJ1-1	CAWRIQALDRKAFF	TGTGCCTGGAGAATACAGGCCCTCGACAGAAAAGCTTTCTTT
14	-	many	TRBV19	TRBJ1-2	CASRPGANYPGYTF	TGTGCCAGTAGACCCGGGGCCAATTACCCTGGCTACACCTTC
17	-	-	TRBV12-5	TRBJ2-7	CASGLVRGGREVYEQYF	TGTGCTAGTGGTTTGGTACGAGGGGGGAGGGAGGTCTACGAGCAGTACTTC
14	TRBD2	many	TRBV6-1	TRBJ2-7	CASSEALALYEQYF	TGTGCCAGCAGTGAGGCACTAGCGCTCTACGAGCAGTACTTC
15	-	many	TRBV12-3/TRBV12-4	TRBJ1-5	CASGLGLGNNQPQHF	TGTGCCAGCGGGTTGGGCTTGGGAAACAATCAGCCCCAGCATTTT
14	TRBD2	-	TRBV30	TRBJ2-7	CAWSVPGGTYEQYF	TGTGCCTGGAGTGTACCGGGGGGGACCTACGAGCAGTACTTC
12	-	-	TRBV6-1	TRBJ1-5	CASKQEDQPQHF	TGTGCCAGCAAACAGGAGGATCAGCCCCAGCATTTT
15	TRBD1	many	TRBV27	TRBJ1-1	CASSPHRGESPEAFF	TGTGCCAGCAGTCCCCACAGGGGAGAGTCTCCTGAAGCTTTCTTT
16	TRBD2	many	TRBV11-1	TRBJ2-5	CASSLSSSGSRETQYF	TGTGCCAGCAGCTTATCGTCTAGCGGGAGTCGAGAGACCCAGTACTTC
16	-	many	TRBV28	TRBJ1-6	CASSLWRRGRNSPLHF	TGTGCCAGCAGTCTTTGGCGGAGGGGCCGTAATTCACCCCTCCACTTT
14	-	many	TRBV12-3/TRBV12-4	TRBJ1-2	CASRNSGTPYGYTF	TGTGCCAGCCGCAATTCCGGGACGCCCTATGGCTACACCTTC
15	TRBD1	few	TRBV24-1	TRBJ2-2	CATSRTGLNTGELFF	TGTGCCACTTCTCGGACAGGGCTAAACACCGGGGAGCTGTTTTTT
13	-	many	TRBV12-3/TRBV12-4	TRBJ2-7	CASSYASEGEQYF	TGTGCCAGCAGCTATGCTTCCGAGGGGGAGCAGTACTTC
13	-	many	TRBV2	TRBJ1-5	CASSELRLDTQHF	TGTGCCAGCAGTGAATTACGGCTGGACACCCAGCATTTT
15	TRBD2	many	TRBV27	TRBJ2-7	CASALAGTSDYEQYF	TGTGCCAGCGCCCTCGCCGGGACTAGCGATTACGAGCAGTACTTC
14	-	many	TRBV5-1	TRBJ2-5	CASSFRQIGETQYF	TGCGCCAGCAGCTTCCGGCAAATAGGGGAGACCCAGTACTTC
14	-	many	TRBV25-1	TRBJ1-1	CASSEGETNTEAFF	TGTGCCAGCAGTGAAGGGGAGACCAACACTGAAGCTTTCTTT
14	-	many	TRBV11-2	TRBJ2-7	CASSSTTSSYEQYF	TGTGCCAGCAGCTCGACAACTAGCAGCTACGAGCAGTACTTC
15	TRBD1	many	TRBV28	TRBJ2-7	CASSPRTGGLWGQYF	TGTGCCAGCAGTCCCAGGACAGGGGGCTTGTGGGGGCAGTACTTC
14	-	-	TRBV11-2	TRBJ2-7	CASSLGAPGYEQYF	TGTGCCAGCAGCTTGGGGGCCCCCGGGTACGAGCAGTACTTC
16	-	-	TRBV12-3/TRBV12-4	TRBJ2-7	CASSLGTPWGAYEQYF	TGTGCCAGCAGCCTAGGGACACCCTGGGGCGCCTACGAGCAGTACTTC
13	-	many	TRBV27	TRBJ2-5	CASSLSSAETQYF	TGTGCCAGCAGTTTATCAAGTGCGGAGACCCAGTACTTC
13	-	many	TRBV7-8	TRBJ2-2	CASTPYSPGELFF	TGTGCCAGCACACCATACAGCCCCGGGGAGCTGTTTTTT
12	-	many	TRBV28	TRBJ2-7	CASQGQFYEQYF	TGTGCCAGCCAGGGTCAGTTCTACGAGCAGTACTTC
14	-	many	TRBV20-1	TRBJ1-1	CSAEYRVRFGEAFF	TGCAGTGCCGAATACAGGGTTCGGTTCGGTGAAGCTTTCTTT
11	-	many	TRBV29-1	TRBJ2-7	CSVGSSYEQYF	TGCAGCGTCGGGTCCTCCTACGAGCAGTACTTC
11	TRBD1	-	TRBV30	TRBJ2-4	CAWGTGVPGYF	TGTGCCTGGGGGACAGGGGTCCCTGGATACTTC
13	TRBD2	many	TRBV29-1	TRBJ2-7	CSVVGLAGYEQYF	TGCAGCGTTGTGGGGCTAGCGGGATACGAGCAGTACTTC
16	TRBD1	many	TRBV27	TRBJ1-5	CASRGTGDYSNQPQHF	TGTGCCAGCAGGGGGACAGGGGATTATAGCAATCAGCCCCAGCATTTT
19	TRBD1	many	TRBV6-5	TRBJ1-5	CASSYWDRRLSSSNQPQHF	TGTGCCAGCAGTTACTGGGACAGGAGGCTCTCTAGTAGCAATCAGCCCCAGCATTTT
15	-	once	TRBV6-1	TRBJ1-5	CASSPRINSNQPQHF	TGTGCCAGCAGCCCTAGAATTAATAGCAATCAGCCCCAGCATTTT
17	-	many	TRBV11-1	TRBJ2-2	CASSLAEVSGYAGELFF	TGTGCCAGCAGCTTAGCGGAGGTTTCAGGGTATGCAGGGGAGCTGTTTTTT
12	-	-	TRBV3-1	TRBJ2-7	CASSQANAEQYF	TGTGCCAGCAGCCAAGCGAATGCGGAGCAGTACTTC
15	TRBD1	many	TRBV6-1	TRBJ1-3	CASSAQGPSGNTIYF	TGTGCCAGCAGTGCACAGGGGCCCTCTGGAAACACCATATATTTT
19	TRBD1	many	TRBV25-1	TRBJ2-7	CASSEGGTGLKQGAYEQYF	TGTGCCAGCAGTGAAGGGGGGACAGGGCTCAAGCAGGGTGCCTACGAGCAGTACTTC
14	-	few	TRBV7-2	TRBJ2-3	CASSLVVRADTQYF	TGTGCCAGCAGCTTAGTCGTTCGTGCAGATACGCAGTATTTT
14	-	-	TRBV5-1	TRBJ2-5	CASSLEGIGETQYF	TGCGCCAGCAGCTTGGAGGGGATAGGAGAGACCCAGTACTTC
20	-	many	TRBV6-2/TRBV6-3	TRBJ2-7	CASSYGIGEIHFLSSYEQYF	TGTGCCAGCAGTTACGGGATAGGGGAGATCCACTTTCTCAGCTCCTACGAGCAGTACTTC
13	-	few	TRBV30	TRBJ2-5	CAWSGSGIETQYF	TGTGCCTGGAGTGGCTCAGGGATAGAGACCCAGTACTTC
15	TRBD1	-	TRBV7-2	TRBJ2-7	CASSWFPGQGGEQYF	TGTGCCAGCAGCTGGTTCCCGGGACAGGGAGGCGAGCAGTACTTC
15	-	-	TRBV7-2	TRBJ1-6	CASSLAGQGSSPLHF	TGTGCCAGCAGCTTAGCTGGGCAGGGTTCTTCACCCCTCCACTTT
13	-	few	TRBV14	TRBJ2-2	CASSHQSTGELFF	TGTGCCAGCAGCCATCAATCCACCGGGGAGCTGTTTTTT
16	TRBD1	-	TRBV12-3/TRBV12-4	TRBJ1-5	CASRARTGSTNQPQHF	TGTGCCAGCAGGGCTAGGACAGGGAGCACCAATCAGCCCCAGCATTTT
13	-	-	TRBV6-1	TRBJ1-5	CASSEPEQGVGHF	TGTGCCAGCAGTGAGCCAGAACAGGGAGTTGGACATTTT
14	-	many	TRBV4-1	TRBJ1-2	CASSQERASYGYTF	TGCGCCAGCAGCCAAGAGAGGGCCAGCTATGGCTACACCTTC
12	-	many	TRBV6-7	TRBJ1-1	CAGPKRNTEAFF	TGTGCGGGTCCAAAACGCAACACTGAAGCTTTCTTT
15	-	-	TRBV6-1	TRBJ2-7	CASSESWSPTYEQYF	TGTGCCAGCAGTGAAAGTTGGAGCCCCACCTACGAGCAGTACTTC
12	-	many	TRBV4-1	TRBJ2-5	CASSQPQGTQYF	TGCGCCAGCAGCCAACCACAAGGGACCCAGTACTTC
15	TRBD1	many	TRBV12-3/TRBV12-4	TRBJ2-7	CASSFRGQKPYEQYF	TGTGCCAGCAGTTTTCGGGGACAGAAACCCTACGAGCAGTACTTC